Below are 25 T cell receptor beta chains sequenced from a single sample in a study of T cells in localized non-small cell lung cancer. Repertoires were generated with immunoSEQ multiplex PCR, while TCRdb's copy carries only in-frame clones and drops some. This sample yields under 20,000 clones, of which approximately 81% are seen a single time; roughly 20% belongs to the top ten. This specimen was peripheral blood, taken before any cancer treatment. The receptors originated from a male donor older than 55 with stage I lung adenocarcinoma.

CDR3 amino acids: CASSSQANYGYTF. Written as DNA, the CDR3 is TGCGCCAGCAGCTCGCAGGCTAACTATGGCTACACCTTC. The rearrangement links TRBV5-1 to TRBJ1-2; D is undetermined. The CDR3 is 13 amino acids. The germline CDR1 and CDR2 sequences are SGHRS and YFSETQ. The V end lost 3 bases, the J end lost 0 bases, and 6 bases lay between the germline ends.

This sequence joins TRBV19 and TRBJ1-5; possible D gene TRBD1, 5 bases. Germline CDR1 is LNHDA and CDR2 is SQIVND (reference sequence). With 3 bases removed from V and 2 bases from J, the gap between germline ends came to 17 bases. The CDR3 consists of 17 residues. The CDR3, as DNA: TGTGCCAGTAGTATCATCGGGGCAGGGAAGGGCAATCAGCCCCAGCATTTT. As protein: CASSIIGAGKGNQPQHF.

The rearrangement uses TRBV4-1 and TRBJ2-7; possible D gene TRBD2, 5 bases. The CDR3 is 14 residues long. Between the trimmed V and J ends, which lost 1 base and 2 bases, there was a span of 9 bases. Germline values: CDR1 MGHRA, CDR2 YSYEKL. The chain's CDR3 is CASSQAHGAYEQYF. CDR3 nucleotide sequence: TGCGCCAGCAGCCAAGCCCACGGGGCCTACGAGCAGTACTTC.

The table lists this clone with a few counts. This chain's CDR3 is CASSMNRVQETQYF. Here the CDR3 DNA reads TGTGCCAGTAGTATGAACAGGGTTCAAGAGACCCAGTACTTC. The rearrangement joins TRBV19 to TRBJ2-5; a weak D match, TRBD1 (6 bases). CDR3 length equals 14 residues. Germline CDR1 reads LNHDA; CDR2 reads SQIVND (reference sequence). V was cut by 3 bases and J by 2 bases, with 10 bases left in between.

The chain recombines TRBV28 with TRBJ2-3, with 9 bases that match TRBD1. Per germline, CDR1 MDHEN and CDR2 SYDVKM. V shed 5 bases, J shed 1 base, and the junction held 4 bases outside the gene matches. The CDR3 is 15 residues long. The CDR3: CASSTRQGGTDTQYF. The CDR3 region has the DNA TGTGCCAGCAGTACCCGACAGGGGGGCACAGATACGCAGTATTTT.

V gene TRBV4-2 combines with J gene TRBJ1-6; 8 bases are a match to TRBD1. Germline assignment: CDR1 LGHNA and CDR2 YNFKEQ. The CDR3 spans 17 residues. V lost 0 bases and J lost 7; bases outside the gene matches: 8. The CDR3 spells CASSQDLQGARNSPLHF. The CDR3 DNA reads TGTGCCAGCAGCCAAGATCTGCAGGGGGCTAGGAATTCACCCCTCCACTTT.

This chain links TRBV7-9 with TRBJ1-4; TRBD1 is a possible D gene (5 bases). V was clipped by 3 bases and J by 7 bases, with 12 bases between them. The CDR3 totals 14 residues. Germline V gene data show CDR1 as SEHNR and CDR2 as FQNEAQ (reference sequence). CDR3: CASSFSTGGEKLFF. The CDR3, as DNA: TGTGCCAGCAGCTTTTCCACAGGAGGTGAAAAACTGTTTTTT.

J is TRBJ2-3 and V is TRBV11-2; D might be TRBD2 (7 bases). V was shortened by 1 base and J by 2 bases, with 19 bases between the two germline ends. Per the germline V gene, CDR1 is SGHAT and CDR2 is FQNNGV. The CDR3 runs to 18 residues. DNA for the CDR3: TGTGCCAGCAGCTTAGGTAGGGGGAGGGGTTATGACACAGATACGCAGTATTTT. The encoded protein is CASSLGRGRGYDTDTQYF.

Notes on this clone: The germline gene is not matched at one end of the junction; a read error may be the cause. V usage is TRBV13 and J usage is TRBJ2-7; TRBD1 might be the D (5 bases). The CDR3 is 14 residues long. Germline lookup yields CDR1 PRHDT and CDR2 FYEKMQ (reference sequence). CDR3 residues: CASSSRGLPYEQCF. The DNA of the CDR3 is TGTGCCAGCAGCTCTAGGGGATTACCCTACGAGCAGTGCTTC.

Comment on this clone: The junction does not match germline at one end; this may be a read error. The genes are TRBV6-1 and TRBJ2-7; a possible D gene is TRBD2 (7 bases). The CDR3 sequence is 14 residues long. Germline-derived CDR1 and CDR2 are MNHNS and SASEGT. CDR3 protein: CASSEAIEGGLPNF. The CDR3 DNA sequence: TGTGCCAGCAGTGAAGCTATCGAGGGGGGGCTTCCGAACTTC.

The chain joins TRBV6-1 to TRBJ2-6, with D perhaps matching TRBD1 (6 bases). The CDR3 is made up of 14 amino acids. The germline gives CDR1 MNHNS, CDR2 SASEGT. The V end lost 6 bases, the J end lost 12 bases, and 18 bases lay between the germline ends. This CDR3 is CASSDRMGHGVLTF. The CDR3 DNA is TGTGCCAGCAGCGACAGGATGGGTCATGGCGTCCTGACTTTC.

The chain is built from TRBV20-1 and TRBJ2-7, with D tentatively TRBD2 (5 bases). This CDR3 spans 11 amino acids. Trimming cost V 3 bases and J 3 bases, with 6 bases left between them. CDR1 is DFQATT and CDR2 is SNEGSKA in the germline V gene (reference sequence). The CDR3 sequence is CSAREDYEQYF. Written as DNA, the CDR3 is TGCAGTGCTAGGGAGGACTACGAGCAGTACTTC.

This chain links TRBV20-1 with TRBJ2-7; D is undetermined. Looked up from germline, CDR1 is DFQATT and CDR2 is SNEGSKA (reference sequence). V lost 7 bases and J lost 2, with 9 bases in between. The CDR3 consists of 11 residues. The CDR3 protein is CSVDGPYEQYF. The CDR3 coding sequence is TGCAGTGTGGACGGACCCTACGAGCAGTACTTC.

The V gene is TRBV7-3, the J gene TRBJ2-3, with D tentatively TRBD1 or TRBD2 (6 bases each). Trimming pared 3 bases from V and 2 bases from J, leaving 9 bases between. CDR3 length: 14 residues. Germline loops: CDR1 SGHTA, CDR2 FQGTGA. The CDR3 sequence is CASSFGGYTDTQYF. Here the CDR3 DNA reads TGTGCCAGCAGCTTCGGGGGCTACACAGATACGCAGTATTTT.

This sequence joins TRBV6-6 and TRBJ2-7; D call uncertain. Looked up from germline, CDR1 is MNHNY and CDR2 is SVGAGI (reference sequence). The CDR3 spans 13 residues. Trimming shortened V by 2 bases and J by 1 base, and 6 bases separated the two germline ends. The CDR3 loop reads CASSYPASYEQYF. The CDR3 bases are TGTGCCAGCAGTTACCCTGCATCCTACGAGCAGTACTTC.

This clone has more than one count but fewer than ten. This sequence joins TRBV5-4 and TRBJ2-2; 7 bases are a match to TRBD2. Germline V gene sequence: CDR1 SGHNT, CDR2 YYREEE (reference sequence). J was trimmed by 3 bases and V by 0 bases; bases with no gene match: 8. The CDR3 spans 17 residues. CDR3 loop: CASSLERGRVDTGELFF. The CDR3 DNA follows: TGTGCCAGCAGCTTGGAGCGGGGACGGGTGGACACCGGGGAGCTGTTTTTT.

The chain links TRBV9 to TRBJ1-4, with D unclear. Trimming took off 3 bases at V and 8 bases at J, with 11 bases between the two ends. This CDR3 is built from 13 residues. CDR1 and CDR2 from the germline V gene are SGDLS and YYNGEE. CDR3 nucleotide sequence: TGTGCCAGCAGCGCCGGCACTGCCGAAAAACTGTTTTTT. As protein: CASSAGTAEKLFF.

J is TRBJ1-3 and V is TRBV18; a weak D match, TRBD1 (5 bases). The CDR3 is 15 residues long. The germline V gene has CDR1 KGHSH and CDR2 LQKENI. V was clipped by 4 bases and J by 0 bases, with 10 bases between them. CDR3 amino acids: CASSRDGDSGNTIYF. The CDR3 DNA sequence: TGTGCCAGCTCACGGGACGGAGACTCTGGAAACACCATATATTTT.

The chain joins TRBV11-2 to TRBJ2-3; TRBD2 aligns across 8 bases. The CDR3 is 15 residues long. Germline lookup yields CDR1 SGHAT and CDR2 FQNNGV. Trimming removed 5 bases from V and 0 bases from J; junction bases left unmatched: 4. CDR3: CASSIAGTSTDTQYF. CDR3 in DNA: TGTGCCAGCAGCATAGCGGGGACTAGCACAGATACGCAGTATTTT.

The CDR3 region is CASSPQKGADTQYF. Here the CDR3 DNA reads TGTGCCAGCAGCCCACAAAAGGGGGCCGATACGCAGTATTTT. The gene calls are TRBV7-6 and TRBJ2-3, with 7 bases identical to TRBD1. The ends lost 5 bases at V and 6 bases at J; junction bases unmatched: 8. The CDR3 totals 14 residues. Germline loops: CDR1 SGHVS, CDR2 FNYEAQ.

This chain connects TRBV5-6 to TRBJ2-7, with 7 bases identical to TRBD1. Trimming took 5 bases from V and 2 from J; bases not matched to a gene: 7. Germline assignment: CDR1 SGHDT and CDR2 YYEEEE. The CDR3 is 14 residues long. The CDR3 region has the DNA TGTGCCAGCAGATATGCCGGGACAGCCTACGAGCAGTACTTC. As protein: CASRYAGTAYEQYF.

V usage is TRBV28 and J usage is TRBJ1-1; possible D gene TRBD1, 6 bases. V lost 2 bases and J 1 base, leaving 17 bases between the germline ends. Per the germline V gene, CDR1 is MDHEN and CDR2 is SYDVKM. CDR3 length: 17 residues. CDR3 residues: CASSLGGANLGNTEAFF. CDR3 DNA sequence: TGTGCCAGCAGTTTAGGGGGGGCTAATCTTGGGAACACTGAAGCTTTCTTT.

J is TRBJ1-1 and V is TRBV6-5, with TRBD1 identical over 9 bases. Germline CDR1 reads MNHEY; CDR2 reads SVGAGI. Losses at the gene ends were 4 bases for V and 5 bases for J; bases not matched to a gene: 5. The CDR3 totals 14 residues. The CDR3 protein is CASSSGTGRTEAFF. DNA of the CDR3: TGTGCCAGCAGTTCCGGGACAGGGAGGACTGAAGCTTTCTTT.

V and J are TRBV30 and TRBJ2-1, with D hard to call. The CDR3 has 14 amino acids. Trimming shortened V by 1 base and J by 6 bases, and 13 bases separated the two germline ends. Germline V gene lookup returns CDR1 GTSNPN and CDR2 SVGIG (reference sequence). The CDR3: CAWSAESWGNEQFF. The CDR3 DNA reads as TGTGCCTGGAGTGCGGAAAGTTGGGGCAATGAGCAGTTCTTC.

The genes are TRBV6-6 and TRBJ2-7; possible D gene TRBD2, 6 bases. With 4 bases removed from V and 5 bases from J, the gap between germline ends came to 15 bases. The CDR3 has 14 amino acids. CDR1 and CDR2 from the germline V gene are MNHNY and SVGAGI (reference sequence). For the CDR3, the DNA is TGTGCCAGCAGTTCCAGCGGGTTCACGGACGAGCAGTACTTC. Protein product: CASSSSGFTDEQYF.